The clone carrying this T cell receptor beta chain was recorded at least ten times. These data originate in a study of breast tumors, draining lymph nodes, adjacent tissues. Samples came from axillary lymph nodes draining the breast cancer. TCRdb analysed the multiplex PCR reads with MiXCR anew, one entry per CDR3 protein. This sample has approximately 89,000 distinct CDR3 sequences, with over 25% found just once. This CDR3 has 18 amino acids. Germline values: CDR1 PRHDT, CDR2 FYEKMQ (reference sequence). V lost 0 bases, J lost 2 bases, and 10 bases stayed unmatched. The receptor's source is a female donor with breast cancer. Some clones in this sample may be carry-over from other donors' samples. Source material: axillary lymph node tissue. This chain links TRBV13 with TRBJ2-3; TRBD1 agrees at 8 bases. The chain's CDR3 is CASSLGQILTGDTDTQYF. Written as DNA, the CDR3 is TGTGCCAGCAGCTTAGGCCAAATCTTGACAGGGGACACAGATACGCAGTATTTT.